The 22 T cell receptor beta chains presented below share a single source sample, sequenced in a study of T cells in Graves' hyperthyroidism and ophthalmopathy. Researchers amplified the TCR beta CDR3 regions from RNA transcripts. A set of HTBI primers served as the primers for a first-round RT-PCR of the TCR CDR3. TCRdb re-derived calls from the multiplex PCR reads in MiXCR, one entry per CDR3 protein. The sample has under 250,000 distinct CDR3 sequences, around 24% seen once. Sample: blood. These receptors originate from a woman between 40 and 50 years old with Graves' ophthalmopathy.

This clonotype was detected many times. The chain has TRBV5-1 and TRBJ2-7; tentative D call: TRBD2 (7 bases). Trimming removed 3 bases from V and 6 bases from J, with 19 bases in between. Germline assignment: CDR1 SGHRS and CDR2 YFSETQ. The CDR3 has 15 amino acids. The CDR3 sequence is CASSSEGGQFGEQYF. CDR3 in DNA: TGCGCCAGCAGCTCCGAGGGGGGGCAGTTTGGCGAGCAGTACTTC.

This clonotype was detected ten times or more. The chain couples TRBV4-1 to TRBJ1-2; D gene unclear. Trimming pared 0 bases from V and 4 bases from J, leaving 6 bases between. This CDR3 is 13 amino acids long. Germline assignment: CDR1 MGHRA and CDR2 YSYEKL. In nucleotides, the CDR3 is TGCGCCAGCAGCCAAGATCGTAGCTATGGCTACACCTTC. It is translated as CASSQDRSYGYTF.

This clonotype was seen more than once but under ten times. V gene TRBV11-2 combines with J gene TRBJ1-6, with 7 nucleotides matching TRBD1. From germline, CDR1 is SGHAT and CDR2 FQNNGV. J lost 5 bases, V lost 5 bases, and 9 bases had no gene match. The CDR3 loop spans 16 amino acids. CDR3 sequence reads: CASSQVGQKNNSPLHF. CDR3 in DNA: TGTGCCAGCAGCCAAGTGGGACAGAAAAATAATTCACCCCTCCACTTT.

This clonotype appeared many times. The CDR3 bases are TGTGCCAGCAGCCTCACAGGGGGCGGCCAGCCCCAGCATTTT. Protein sequence: CASSLTGGGQPQHF. The rearrangement links TRBV6-5 to TRBJ1-5; 9 bases map to TRBD1. V gave up 6 bases and J gave up 7 bases; unmatched junction bases: 7. The CDR3 runs 14 residues. The germline V gene has CDR1 MNHEY and CDR2 SVGAGI.

This clonotype was recorded at least ten times. The V call is TRBV28, the J call TRBJ2-7, with 10 bases lining up with TRBD2. Losses at the gene ends were 3 bases for V and 6 bases for J; bases not matched to a gene: 5. The CDR3 length is 14 residues. The germline V gene has CDR1 MDHEN and CDR2 SYDVKM. CDR3 protein: CASSLLLAGLEQYF. CDR3 nucleotides: TGTGCCAGCAGTTTGTTACTAGCGGGGCTCGAGCAGTACTTC.

V gene TRBV12-3 or TRBV12-4 combines with J gene TRBJ1-1, with D hard to call. The CDR3 runs 14 residues. V lost 7 bases and J lost 1, with 13 bases in between. CDR3 DNA sequence: TGTGCCAGCAACCTCGGGCGAGAGAACACTGAAGCTTTCTTT. It codes for CASNLGRENTEAFF.

This clonotype appeared a single time. V gene TRBV11-2 combines with J gene TRBJ2-7; 10 bases agree with TRBD2. Germline V gene sequence: CDR1 SGHAT, CDR2 FQNNGV. The CDR3 covers 16 residues. With V trimmed by 4 bases and J by 4 bases, 10 bases remained unmatched. The CDR3, as DNA: TGTGCCAGCAGCTCCCCGCGACTAGCGGGTCCTTACGAGCAGTACTTC. This codes for CASSSPRLAGPYEQYF.

This clonotype was counted ten times or more. The chain links TRBV7-8 to TRBJ2-7; D remains ambiguous. From germline, CDR1 is SGHVS and CDR2 FQNEAQ. The ends were cut back, 5 bases at V and 7 bases at J, with 12 bases in the middle. This CDR3 spans 12 amino acids. For the CDR3, the DNA is TGTGCCAGCAGCCCCGCGGTCCTGGAGCAGTACTTC. Translated, it gives CASSPAVLEQYF.

This sequence joins TRBV4-1 and TRBJ2-5; TRBD2 matches at 7 bases. The CDR3 covers 14 residues. Germline CDR1 reads MGHRA; CDR2 reads YSYEKL. The V and J ends lost 4 bases and 4 bases, in that order; junction bases with no gene match: 6. CDR3 protein: CASSPIAGAETQYF. In DNA form, the CDR3 reads TGCGCCAGCAGCCCCATTGCGGGAGCAGAGACCCAGTACTTC.

Concerning this clonotype: The junction departs from germline at one end; a sequencing error may be responsible. The CDR3 loop reads CASSFGGAQGETQYF. The CDR3, as DNA: TGTGCTAGCAGCTTTGGTGGAGCCCAGGGAGAGACCCAGTACTTC. The genes are TRBV7-7 and TRBJ2-5, with D possibly matching TRBD1 (5 bases). The CDR3 extends over 15 amino acids. The V gene's germline CDR1 is SSHAT and CDR2 FNYEAQ (reference sequence).

This clonotype was counted ten times or more. This chain connects TRBV13 to TRBJ2-7; TRBD2 matches 7 bases. The CDR3 covers 16 residues. CDR1 is PRHDT and CDR2 is FYEKMQ in the germline V gene (reference sequence). V shed 4 bases and J 1 base; nucleotides not matched to a gene: 10. The CDR3 nucleotides read TGTGCCAGCAGCTCCGGGGGAGGGGTAGGGTCCTACGAGCAGTACTTC. Its translation: CASSSGGGVGSYEQYF.

The gene calls are TRBV7-2 and TRBJ2-7; 9 nucleotides line up with TRBD2. This CDR3 has 13 residues. The V gene's germline CDR1 is SGHTA and CDR2 FQGNSA. J was trimmed by 2 bases and V by 7 bases; bases with no gene match: 3. For the CDR3, the DNA is TGTGCCAGCAACCTAGCGGGGACCTACGAGCAGTACTTC. Translation: CASNLAGTYEQYF.

This clonotype has at least ten counts. The V gene is TRBV4-1, the J gene TRBJ1-2, with D perhaps matching TRBD1 (6 bases). V gave up 3 bases and J gave up 4 bases, with 18 bases separating them. This CDR3 region has 16 residues. Germline CDR1 is MGHRA and CDR2 is YSYEKL. DNA of the CDR3: TGCGCCAGCAGCCAGACACAGGGAGTTATAGTCTATGGCTACACCTTC. Residues: CASSQTQGVIVYGYTF.

This clonotype was counted ten times or more. The chain employs TRBV20-1 and TRBJ1-2; maybe TRBD1 (5 bases). Per the germline V gene, CDR1 is DFQATT and CDR2 is SNEGSKA (reference sequence). The CDR3 runs 14 residues. With 4 bases removed from V and 6 bases from J, the gap between germline ends came to 18 bases. The CDR3 loop is CSAKPQIWGDGYTF. In nucleotides, the CDR3 is TGCAGTGCTAAACCACAGATATGGGGCGATGGCTACACCTTC.

This clonotype has ten or more counts. CDR3 sequence: CASRSVNYGYTF. CDR3 in DNA: TGTGCCAGCAGGTCGGTGAACTATGGCTACACCTTC. The genes are TRBV28 and TRBJ1-2, with D unresolved. With 6 bases removed from V and 2 bases from J, the gap between germline ends came to 7 bases. Germline CDR1 and CDR2: MDHEN and SYDVKM. The CDR3 runs to 12 residues.

The chain employs TRBV7-2 and TRBJ1-2, with 11 bases lining up with TRBD1. Germline assignment: CDR1 SGHTA and CDR2 FQGNSA. Trimming took 1 base from V and 6 from J; bases not matched to a gene: 4. This CDR3 is built from 15 residues. The chain's CDR3 is CASSLVDRGRDGYTF. The CDR3 bases are TGTGCCAGCAGCTTAGTGGACAGGGGGCGCGATGGCTACACCTTC.

This clonotype has at least ten counts. The rearrangement uses TRBV5-1 and TRBJ2-5; TRBD1 aligns across 10 bases. Germline V gene lookup returns CDR1 SGHRS and CDR2 YFSETQ. Trimming cost V 6 bases and J 5 bases; bases outside gene matches: 13. This CDR3 has 16 residues. DNA of the CDR3: TGCGCCAGCACCCTTACCCGACAGGGGGCCGGGGAGACCCAGTACTTC. The encoded protein is CASTLTRQGAGETQYF.

This chain joins TRBV30 and TRBJ2-2; 7 bases agree with TRBD2. V dropped 1 base and J dropped 4; count of bases not matched to a gene: 9. This CDR3 region has 16 residues. Germline V CDR1 and CDR2: GTSNPN, SVGIG (reference sequence). The CDR3 DNA follows: TGTGCCTGGAGTGATATTTCGGGAGGCCCCACCGGGGAGCTGTTTTTT. Translating gives CAWSDISGGPTGELFF. The whole variable domain, remainder taken from reference TRBV30 and TRBJ2-2, is SQTIHQWPATLVQPVGSPLSLECTVEGTSNPNLYWYRQAAGRGLQLLFYSVGIGQISSEVPQNLSASRPQDRQFILSSKKLLLSDSGFYLCAWSDISGGPTGELFFGEGSRLTVL.

The chain has TRBV28 and TRBJ1-1, with TRBD1 as a possible D gene (5 bases). CDR1 and CDR2 from the germline V gene are MDHEN and SYDVKM. The CDR3 is 15 residues long. Trimming pared 2 bases from V and 5 bases from J, leaving 15 bases between. CDR3: CASSLGMGRGTEAFF. The CDR3 DNA follows: TGTGCCAGCAGTTTAGGGATGGGGCGAGGAACTGAAGCTTTCTTT.

This clonotype was counted ten times or more. The V gene is TRBV4-2, the J gene TRBJ2-5; D gene uncertain. CDR3 length: 15 amino acids. The V end was cut by 0 bases, the J end by 5 bases, with 13 bases between. In germline, CDR1 is LGHNA, CDR2 YNFKEQ. CDR3 sequence: CASSQDGSRVETQYF. In nucleotides, the CDR3 is TGTGCCAGCAGCCAAGATGGCAGTAGAGTGGAGACCCAGTACTTC.

This clonotype has at least ten counts. V and J are TRBV28 and TRBJ2-1; 9 bases are a match to TRBD2. V lost 4 bases and J lost 8; bases outside the gene matches: 12. This CDR3 contains 16 residues. CDR1 and CDR2 from the germline V gene are MDHEN and SYDVKM. CDR3 sequence: CASSSILLAGVDEQFF. CDR3 sequence (DNA): TGTGCCAGCAGTTCGATACTACTAGCGGGTGTAGATGAGCAGTTCTTC.

In its sample, this clonotype was seen many times. J is TRBJ2-7 and V is TRBV29-1, with TRBD1 matching over 9 bases. J lost 6 bases, V lost 4 bases, and 10 bases had no gene match. CDR1 is SQVTM, CDR2 ANQGSEA, per germline. The CDR3 length is 14 residues. Here the CDR3 DNA reads TGCAGCGTTGGTTCTGACAGGGGGATAGGCGAGCAGTACTTC. Its protein is CSVGSDRGIGEQYF.